This section outlines one T cell receptor beta chain sequence together with its context. Its antigen remains unidentified. With 60 Vbeta and 13 Jbeta primers, the PCR was carried out. Assay: immunoSEQ multiplex PCR; the TCRdb copy retains only in-frame clones and omits some. Among fewer than 110,000 clones listed, approximately 81% were seen once. V was clipped by 0 bases and J by 6 bases, with 12 bases between them. The germline V gene encodes CDR1 LGHNA and CDR2 YNFKEQ. The CDR3 loop spans 15 amino acids. The sample is drawn from a study of cytomegalovirus exposure and HLA in healthy donors. Turning to the study itself: Some 87 million unique TCRs from HLA-typed donors were held in an early release of data.

Study results and caveats: Later genetic work tied a missense DCLRE1C variant to beta-chain V and J trimming. The number of N-insertions in an Asian-associated ancestry cluster was reportedly below the roughly 620-donor mean in a later analysis. Being indistinguishable, some V segments were excluded, TRBV6-2 and TRBV6-3 among them.

The J gene is TRBJ2-1, the V gene TRBV4-2, with a tentative D call TRBD1 (5 bases). This TCR was recovered from a man aged 25-40 years in good health and CMV-seronegative. Sequences were obtained from PBMCs. The CDR3 DNA is TGTGCCAGCAGCCAAGAATCTGGGGCGACCAATGAGCAGTTCTTC. Translation gives CASSQESGATNEQFF.